The clone carrying this T cell receptor (beta chain) was observed at least ten times. Its matching antigen is unknown. Four subsets defined by CD45RA and CD27 were sorted after CD3, CD4, CD8 and live/dead staining. V lost 6 bases, J lost 4 bases, and 19 bases lay in between. This CDR3 is 15 amino acids long. CDR1 and CDR2 (germline): MNHNY, SVGAGI (reference sequence). Both TRBC1 and TRBC2 were covered by a beta constant-region primer of two equimolar oligonucleotides. Ligated cDNA was amplified by four rounds of PCR with nested alpha and beta constant-region primers and SP2. Ligation attached a single-stranded oligonucleotide with a 12-nucleotide UMI and the SP2 primer to the cDNA 3' end. TCRdb reanalysed the UMI-ligation and nested PCR reads using MiXCR and keeps one entry per CDR3 protein. The table records about 90,000 distinct CDR3 sequences, roughly 10% of them present only once. The data originate from a study of naive and memory T cell subsets. Whole-study results and caveats: Activation and differentiation may alter RNA-based TCR counts. Naive repertoires, especially CD8, held a few larger clonotypes, possibly memory cells re-expressing CD45RA. Diversity fell and Gini index rose from naive through CM, EM, EMRA.

The material sequenced was naive CD4+ T cells from blood. This clonotype originated in a human donor in good health. The chain recombines TRBV6-6 with TRBJ2-7; weak D call: TRBD2 (6 bases). In DNA form, the CDR3 reads TGTGCCAGCAGGGATCGGGCCGCTAGCGAGTACGAGCAGTACTTC. This sequence encodes CASRDRAASEYEQYF.